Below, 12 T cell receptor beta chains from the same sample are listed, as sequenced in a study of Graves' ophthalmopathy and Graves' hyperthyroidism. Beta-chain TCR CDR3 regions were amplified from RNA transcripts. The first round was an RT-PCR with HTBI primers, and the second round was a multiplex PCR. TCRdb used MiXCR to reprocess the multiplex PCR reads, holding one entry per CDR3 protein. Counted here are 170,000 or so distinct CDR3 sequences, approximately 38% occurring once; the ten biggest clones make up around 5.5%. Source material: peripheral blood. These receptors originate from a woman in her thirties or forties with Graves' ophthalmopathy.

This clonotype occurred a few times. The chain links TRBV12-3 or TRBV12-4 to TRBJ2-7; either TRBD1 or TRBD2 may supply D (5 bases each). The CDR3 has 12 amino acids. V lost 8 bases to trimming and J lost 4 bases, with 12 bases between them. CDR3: CASGTSKYEQYF. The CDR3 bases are TGTGCCAGCGGGACGAGTAAATACGAGCAGTACTTC.

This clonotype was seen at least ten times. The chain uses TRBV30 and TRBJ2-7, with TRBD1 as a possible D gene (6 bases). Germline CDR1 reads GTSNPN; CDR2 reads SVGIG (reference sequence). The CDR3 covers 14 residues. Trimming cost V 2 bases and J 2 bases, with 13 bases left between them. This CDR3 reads CAWSRTVKTYEQYF. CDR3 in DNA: TGTGCCTGGAGTCGGACAGTAAAAACCTACGAGCAGTACTTC.

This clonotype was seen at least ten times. The CDR3: CSVRDRGQPQHF. As DNA, the CDR3 is TGCAGTGTCCGGGACAGGGGACAGCCCCAGCATTTT. The rearrangement links TRBV20-1 to TRBJ1-5; 10 bases match TRBD1. Germline-derived CDR1 and CDR2 are DFQATT and SNEGSKA (reference sequence). Unmatched junction bases numbered 4, after V lost 7 bases and J lost 7 bases. This CDR3 region has 12 residues.

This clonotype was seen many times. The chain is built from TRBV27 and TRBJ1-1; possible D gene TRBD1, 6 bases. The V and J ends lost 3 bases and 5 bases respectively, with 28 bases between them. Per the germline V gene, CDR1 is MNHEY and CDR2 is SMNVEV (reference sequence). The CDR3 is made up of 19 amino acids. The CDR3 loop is CASSFTRPEYLGAGTEAFF. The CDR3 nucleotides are TGTGCCAGCAGTTTCACCCGTCCAGAATATCTGGGGGCCGGGACTGAAGCTTTCTTT.

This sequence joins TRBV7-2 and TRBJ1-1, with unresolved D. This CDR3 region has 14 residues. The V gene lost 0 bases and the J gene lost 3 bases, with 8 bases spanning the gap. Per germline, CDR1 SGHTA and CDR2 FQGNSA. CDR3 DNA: TGTGCCAGCAGCTTAGCCCCGAGGTACACTGAAGCTTTCTTT. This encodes CASSLAPRYTEAFF.

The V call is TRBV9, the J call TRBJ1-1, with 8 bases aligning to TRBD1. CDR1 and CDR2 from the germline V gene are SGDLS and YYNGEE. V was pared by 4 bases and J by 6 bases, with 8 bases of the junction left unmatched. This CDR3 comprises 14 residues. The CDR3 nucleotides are TGTGCCAGCAGCTCACACCGGACAGGGCCTGAAGCTTTCTTT. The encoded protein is CASSSHRTGPEAFF.

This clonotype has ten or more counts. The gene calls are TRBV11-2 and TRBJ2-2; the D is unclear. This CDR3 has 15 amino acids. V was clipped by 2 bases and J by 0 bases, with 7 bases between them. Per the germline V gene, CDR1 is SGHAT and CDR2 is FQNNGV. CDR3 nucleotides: TGTGCCAGCAGCTTATTCGCGGCGAACACCGGGGAGCTGTTTTTT. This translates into CASSLFAANTGELFF.

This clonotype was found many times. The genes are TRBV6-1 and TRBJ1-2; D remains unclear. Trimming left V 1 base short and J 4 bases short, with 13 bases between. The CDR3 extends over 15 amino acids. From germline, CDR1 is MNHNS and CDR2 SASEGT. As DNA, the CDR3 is TGTGCCAGCAGTGAAGAGCACGGAAACCCCTATGGCTACACCTTC. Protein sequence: CASSEEHGNPYGYTF.

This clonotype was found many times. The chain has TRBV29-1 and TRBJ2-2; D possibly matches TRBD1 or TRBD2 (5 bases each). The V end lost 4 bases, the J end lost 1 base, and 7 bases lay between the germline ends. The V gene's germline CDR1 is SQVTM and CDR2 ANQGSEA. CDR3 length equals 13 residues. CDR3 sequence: CSVVRGNTGELFF. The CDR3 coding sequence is TGCAGCGTTGTGAGGGGGAACACCGGGGAGCTGTTTTTT.

Written as DNA, the CDR3 is TGTGCCATCAGTGATCCCGACAGGGGCTATGGCTACACCTTC. Its translation: CAISDPDRGYGYTF. This chain joins TRBV10-3 and TRBJ1-2; 8 bases map to TRBD1. The germline gives CDR1 ENHRY, CDR2 SYGVKD. The CDR3 extends over 14 amino acids. Losses at the gene ends were 3 bases for V and 4 bases for J; bases not matched to a gene: 4.

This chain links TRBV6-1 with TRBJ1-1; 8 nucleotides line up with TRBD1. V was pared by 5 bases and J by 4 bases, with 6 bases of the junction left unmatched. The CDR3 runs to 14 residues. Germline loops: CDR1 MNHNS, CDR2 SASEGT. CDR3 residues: CASSRTGLGTEAFF. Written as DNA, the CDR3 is TGTGCCAGCAGTAGGACAGGGTTAGGCACTGAAGCTTTCTTT.

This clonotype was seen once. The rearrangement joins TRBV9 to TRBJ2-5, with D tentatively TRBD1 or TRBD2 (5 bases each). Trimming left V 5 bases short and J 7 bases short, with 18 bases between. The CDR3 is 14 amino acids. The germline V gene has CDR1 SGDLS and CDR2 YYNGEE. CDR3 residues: CASSFGRERGTQYF. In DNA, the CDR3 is TGTGCCAGCAGTTTTGGCCGCGAGAGGGGGACCCAGTACTTC.